The 32 T cell receptor beta chains listed next were all sequenced from one sample in a study of blood T cell repertoires in COVID-19. Profiling relied on immunoSEQ multiplex PCR, and the TCRdb table lists in-frame clones only, not all of them. The table has 50,000 or so clones, more than 85% seen once. The sequencing sample was made of peripheral blood. The receptor source for this set is a woman aged 80 or over with acute or convalescent COVID-19.

The genes are TRBV6-5 and TRBJ2-7; D may be TRBD1 (6 bases). With 6 bases removed from V and 0 bases from J, the gap between germline ends came to 15 bases. The CDR3 extends over 15 amino acids. Germline assignment: CDR1 MNHEY and CDR2 SVGAGI. The CDR3 region is CASRTGQLSSYEQYF. The CDR3 DNA reads as TGTGCCAGCAGGACTGGACAGCTGAGCTCCTACGAGCAGTACTTC.

This clone was counted between two and nine times. The chain employs TRBV7-8 and TRBJ2-3; D perhaps matches TRBD2 (5 bases). This CDR3 has 18 residues. The germline gives CDR1 SGHVS, CDR2 FQNEAQ. V lost 5 bases to trimming and J lost 6 bases, with 27 bases between them. Written as DNA, the CDR3 is TGTGCCAGCAGCCCAAAGAGGACGGGATCTTCGACAAGGGATACGCAGTATTTT. Encoded protein: CASSPKRTGSSTRDTQYF.

This chain connects TRBV4-2 to TRBJ2-3, with TRBD2 identical over 7 bases. Germline V CDR1 and CDR2: LGHNA, YNFKEQ. The junction had 11 bases not matched to a gene; V was cut back by 4 bases and J by 4 bases. This CDR3 comprises 16 residues. The CDR3 loop is CASSRLLAPRPDTQYF. CDR3 in DNA: TGTGCCAGCAGCCGCTTACTAGCGCCCCGCCCAGATACGCAGTATTTT.

This chain's CDR3 is CASSWRVGMTEAFF. CDR3 DNA: TGTGCCAGCAGCTGGAGGGTGGGAATGACTGAAGCTTTCTTT. This chain joins TRBV11-2 and TRBJ1-1, with D hard to call. This CDR3 is 14 amino acids long. V was trimmed by 4 bases and J by 5 bases, leaving 14 bases between them. The V gene's germline CDR1 is SGHAT and CDR2 FQNNGV. The whole variable domain, filled in from reference TRBV11-2 and TRBJ1-1, reads EAGVAQSPRYKIIEKRQSVAFWCNPISGHATLYWYQQILGQGPKLLIQFQNNGVVDDSQLPKDRFSAERLKGVDSTLKIQPAKLEDSAVYLCASSWRVGMTEAFFGQGTRLTVV.

V gene TRBV3-1 (or the pseudogene TRBV3-2) combines with J gene TRBJ2-7; D is unresolved. Per the germline V gene, CDR1 is LGHDT and CDR2 is YNNKEL (reference sequence). Trimming took 4 bases from V and 3 from J, leaving 10 bases between them. The CDR3 loop spans 13 amino acids. CDR3 coding DNA: TGTGCCAGCAGCCCAGGCCGGTTCTACGAGCAGTACTTC. It encodes CASSPGRFYEQYF.

The chain joins TRBV7-2 to TRBJ1-1; the D is unclear. This CDR3 is 16 amino acids long. V dropped 5 bases and J dropped 4 bases, with 20 bases sitting between them. CDR1 is SGHTA and CDR2 is FQGNSA in the germline V gene. CDR3 nucleotides: TGTGCCAGCAGCCCGCCTGGCTCATACAGCCGCACTGAAGCTTTCTTT. Amino acid sequence: CASSPPGSYSRTEAFF.

The V and J genes are TRBV5-8 and TRBJ2-2, with a weak D call TRBD1 (5 bases). The germline gives CDR1 SGHTS, CDR2 YDEGEE. Trimming pared 6 bases from V and 4 bases from J, leaving 10 bases between. The CDR3 contains 13 residues. The CDR3 spells CASIRGGTGELFF. The CDR3 region has the DNA TGTGCCAGCATAAGGGGTGGCACCGGGGAGCTGTTTTTT.

V usage is TRBV10-3 and J usage is TRBJ2-2; 8 positions match TRBD2. Losses at the gene ends were 3 bases for V and 7 bases for J; bases not matched to a gene: 10. This CDR3 has 16 amino acids. Germline assignment: CDR1 ENHRY and CDR2 SYGVKD. CDR3 protein: CAISEAISGIGGELFF. The CDR3, as DNA: TGTGCCATCAGTGAAGCGATTAGCGGGATTGGCGGGGAGCTGTTTTTT.

The V call is TRBV7-9, the J call TRBJ2-2; 10 positions agree with TRBD2. The CDR3 is 18 residues long. Losses at the gene ends were 5 bases for V and 0 bases for J; bases not matched to a gene: 9. Germline CDR1 reads SEHNR; CDR2 reads FQNEAQ (reference sequence). The CDR3 reads CASSPRGLAGANTGELFF. CDR3 sequence (DNA): TGTGCCAGCAGCCCGAGGGGGCTAGCGGGAGCGAACACCGGGGAGCTGTTTTTT.

This clone showed up just a few times. The gene calls are TRBV5-4 and TRBJ1-1; D is possibly TRBD1 (6 bases). V was clipped by 4 bases and J by 11 bases, with 18 bases between them. This CDR3 is 13 amino acids long. In germline, CDR1 is SGHNT, CDR2 YYREEE (reference sequence). CDR3 loop: CASSPGGRQAAFF. In nucleotides, the CDR3 is TGTGCCAGCAGCCCTGGGGGCAGGCAGGCCGCTTTCTTT.

This clone came up once. The chain couples TRBV27 to TRBJ2-7, with TRBD2 matching over 10 bases. The CDR3 sequence is 14 residues long. The J segment lost 6 bases and the V segment lost 7 bases, leaving 9 bases of the junction unmatched. Germline V gene sequence: CDR1 MNHEY, CDR2 SMNVEV (reference sequence). DNA of the CDR3: TGTGCCAGCACCAAAGCGGGAGGGTCTCCCGAGCAGTACTTC. Protein sequence: CASTKAGGSPEQYF.

The gene calls are TRBV28 and TRBJ2-2, with TRBD1 identical over 7 bases. After removal of 5 bases from V and 0 bases from J, the junction contained 3 bases not matched to a gene. Germline lookup yields CDR1 MDHEN and CDR2 SYDVKM. The CDR3 length is 15 residues. Here the CDR3 reads CASSPGTANTGELFF. DNA for the CDR3: TGTGCCAGCAGTCCGGGGACAGCGAACACCGGGGAGCTGTTTTTT.

This sequence joins TRBV24-1 and TRBJ2-1; 8 bases agree with TRBD2. The germline V gene has CDR1 KGHDR and CDR2 SFDVKD. This CDR3 is built from 15 residues. With 2 bases clipped from V and 7 bases from J, the junction kept 6 bases outside the gene matches. The CDR3 sequence is CATSDSGTSYNEQFF. CDR3 bases: TGTGCCACCAGTGATTCCGGGACTAGTTATAATGAGCAGTTCTTC.

This clone has only one observation. The rearrangement links TRBV25-1 to TRBJ2-5; D possibly corresponds to TRBD1 (7 bases). Looked up from germline, CDR1 is MGHDK and CDR2 is SYGVNS. Trimming cost V 4 bases and J 2 bases, with 14 bases left between them. This CDR3 contains 15 residues. The CDR3 region is CASSGDSGRQETQYF. Here the CDR3 DNA reads TGTGCCAGCAGTGGGGACAGCGGGCGTCAAGAGACCCAGTACTTC.

The genes are TRBV9 and TRBJ1-4; 8 positions match TRBD1. Trimming cost V 0 bases and J 3 bases; bases outside gene matches: 4. This CDR3 spans 16 amino acids. The germline V gene encodes CDR1 SGDLS and CDR2 YYNGEE. The CDR3 DNA reads as TGTGCCAGCAGCGTAGCGACAGGGGAATCTAATGAAAAACTGTTTTTT. It specifies CASSVATGESNEKLFF.

The V call is TRBV7-9, the J call TRBJ2-1; 10 bases agree with TRBD2. V was clipped by 0 bases and J by 8 bases; unmatched bases: 10. The CDR3 extends over 17 amino acids. CDR1 SEHNR and CDR2 FQNEAQ come from the germline V gene (reference sequence). The CDR3 bases are TGTGCCAGCAGCTTAGCGGCGGGGGTAGCGGGAGGATATGAGCAGTTCTTC. This gives the protein CASSLAAGVAGGYEQFF.

This chain links TRBV28 with TRBJ2-3; 12 bases match TRBD2. Germline CDR1 MDHEN, CDR2 SYDVKM. CDR3 length equals 16 residues. J gave up 0 bases and V 8 bases, and 6 bases lay outside the gene matches. In DNA, the CDR3 is TGTGCCAGCCTTGGACTAGCGGGGTTTAGCACAGATACGCAGTATTTT. Translating it yields CASLGLAGFSTDTQYF.

The genes are TRBV24-1 and TRBJ2-2, with 7 bases identical to TRBD1. The trim removed 10 bases at V and 2 bases at J, leaving 3 bases unmatched. The CDR3 is 13 residues long. Germline CDR1 reads KGHDR; CDR2 reads SFDVKD. The CDR3 nucleotides are TGTGCCACGGGGGACAGTAACACCGGGGAGCTGTTTTTT. Translating gives CATGDSNTGELFF.

This chain joins TRBV6-2 or TRBV6-3 and TRBJ2-7; D may be TRBD1 (5 bases). The CDR3 has 21 amino acids. The V gene's germline CDR1 is MNHEY and CDR2 SVGEGT. Trimming pared 0 bases from V and 7 bases from J, leaving 34 bases between. The CDR3 is CASSYSPRRHGAGAPAGEQYF. CDR3 nucleotide sequence: TGTGCCAGCAGTTACTCACCACGACGTCATGGGGCAGGAGCCCCAGCAGGAGAGCAGTACTTC.

The chain uses TRBV4-1 and TRBJ2-7; 7 bases are a match to TRBD2. Per the germline V gene, CDR1 is MGHRA and CDR2 is YSYEKL. CDR3 length equals 16 residues. The J segment lost 1 base and the V segment lost 0 bases, leaving 6 bases of the junction unmatched. The CDR3 loop is CASSQEASGVSYEQYF. The CDR3 region has the DNA TGCGCCAGCAGCCAAGAGGCCAGCGGGGTTTCCTACGAGCAGTACTTC.

This chain connects TRBV6-4 to TRBJ2-3; D is possibly TRBD1 (8 bases). The germline V and J ends were trimmed by 3 bases and 4 bases, with 11 bases remaining between them. The CDR3 covers 14 residues. Germline CDR1 MRHNA, CDR2 SNTAGT. The CDR3 coding sequence is TGTGCCAGCAGTGAAACAGGGGGGGCAGATACGCAGTATTTT. The encoded protein is CASSETGGADTQYF.

CDR3 DNA sequence: TGTGCCAGCAGTTACTCTGGCGGGAGGGCCTACGAGCAGTACTTC. Encoded protein: CASSYSGGRAYEQYF. The chain recombines TRBV6-5 with TRBJ2-7, with 9 bases fitting TRBD2. V shed 0 bases, J shed 2 bases, and the junction held 2 bases outside the gene matches. In germline, CDR1 is MNHEY, CDR2 SVGAGI. The CDR3 runs to 15 residues.

This chain uses TRBV18 with TRBJ1-3; D uncertain. The germline CDR1 and CDR2 sequences are KGHSH and LQKENI. V lost 1 base, J lost 0 bases, and 7 bases lay in between. The CDR3 contains 15 residues. CDR3 loop: CASSPRSDSGNTIYF. The CDR3 nucleotides read TGTGCCAGCTCACCACGATCAGACTCTGGAAACACCATATATTTT.

This chain links TRBV6-5 with TRBJ2-7, with 8 bases identical to TRBD1. The germline CDR1 and CDR2 sequences are MNHEY and SVGAGI. V lost 4 bases, J lost 2 bases, and 1 base stayed unmatched. The CDR3 has 13 amino acids. The CDR3 sequence: CASSLDRAYEQYF. The CDR3 bases are TGTGCCAGCAGTTTGGACAGGGCCTACGAGCAGTACTTC.

The chain links TRBV4-1 to TRBJ2-4; 7 positions agree with TRBD1. V shed 5 bases and J 3 bases; nucleotides not matched to a gene: 13. The CDR3 consists of 17 residues. Germline loops: CDR1 MGHRA, CDR2 YSYEKL. CDR3 nucleotides: TGCGCCAGCAGCTACAATGGGGGACAGACCCTCAAAAACATTCAGTACTTC. This translates into CASSYNGGQTLKNIQYF.

The chain links TRBV24-1 to TRBJ1-1; TRBD1 matches at 9 bases. The length of the CDR3 is 14 residues. Trimming removed 8 bases from V and 3 bases from J; junction bases left unmatched: 6. Per the germline V gene, CDR1 is KGHDR and CDR2 is SFDVKD. In DNA, the CDR3 is TGTGCCACCACCTGGACAGGGGAGGACACTGAAGCTTTCTTT. Translated, it gives CATTWTGEDTEAFF.

This clone was seen only a few times. The genes are TRBV30 and TRBJ2-5; a weak D match, TRBD2 (6 bases). The V and J ends lost 1 base and 13 bases respectively, with 19 bases between them. Per germline, CDR1 GTSNPN and CDR2 SVGIG (reference sequence). This CDR3 comprises 13 residues. The CDR3 nucleotides read TGTGCCTGGAGTGCCGGAGAATCGGGGGTACCGTACTTC. It is translated as CAWSAGESGVPYF.

The chain is built from TRBV10-3 and TRBJ2-7; D is perhaps TRBD2 (6 bases). Deletions cut 6 bases from V and 7 bases from J, with 13 bases between. This CDR3 is 12 amino acids long. The germline gives CDR1 ENHRY, CDR2 SYGVKD. This CDR3 reads CAIRGGELEQYF. The CDR3 region has the DNA TGTGCCATCAGGGGAGGCGAGCTTGAGCAGTACTTC.

The CDR3: CASSLGQLGNEQFF. CDR3 sequence (DNA): TGCGCCAGCAGCCTGGGACAGCTAGGCAATGAGCAGTTCTTC. The chain carries TRBV4-3 and TRBJ2-1; TRBD1 matches 7 bases. CDR3 size: 14 residues. Germline V gene data show CDR1 as LGHNA and CDR2 as YSLEER. Trimming took 4 bases from V and 6 from J; bases not matched to a gene: 6.

This clone has a single count. The rearrangement links TRBV7-3 to TRBJ1-1; 8 bases fit TRBD1. Germline V gene sequence: CDR1 SGHTA, CDR2 FQGTGA. Trimming cost V 7 bases and J 1 base; bases outside gene matches: 2. This CDR3 is 13 amino acids long. CDR3 sequence: CASKGQANTEAFF. CDR3 DNA sequence: TGTGCCAGCAAGGGACAGGCGAACACTGAAGCTTTCTTT.

The CDR3, as DNA: TGTGCCAGCAGCCCGATAGGGACTAGCGGGAGTCAGTATGAGCAGTTCTTC. It codes for CASSPIGTSGSQYEQFF. The V call is TRBV3-1 (or the pseudogene TRBV3-2), the J call TRBJ2-1; 14 nucleotides agree with TRBD2. The germline gives CDR1 LGHDT, CDR2 YNNKEL (reference sequence). J gave up 8 bases and V 4 bases, and 10 bases lay outside the gene matches. This CDR3 spans 17 amino acids.

The V and J genes are TRBV6-5 and TRBJ1-5, with D unclear. V was clipped by 8 bases and J by 2 bases, with 7 bases between them. CDR3 length: 12 residues. Germline assignment: CDR1 MNHEY and CDR2 SVGAGI. CDR3 in amino acids: CASGRGNQPQHF. The DNA of the CDR3 is TGTGCCAGCGGGAGAGGCAATCAGCCCCAGCATTTT.